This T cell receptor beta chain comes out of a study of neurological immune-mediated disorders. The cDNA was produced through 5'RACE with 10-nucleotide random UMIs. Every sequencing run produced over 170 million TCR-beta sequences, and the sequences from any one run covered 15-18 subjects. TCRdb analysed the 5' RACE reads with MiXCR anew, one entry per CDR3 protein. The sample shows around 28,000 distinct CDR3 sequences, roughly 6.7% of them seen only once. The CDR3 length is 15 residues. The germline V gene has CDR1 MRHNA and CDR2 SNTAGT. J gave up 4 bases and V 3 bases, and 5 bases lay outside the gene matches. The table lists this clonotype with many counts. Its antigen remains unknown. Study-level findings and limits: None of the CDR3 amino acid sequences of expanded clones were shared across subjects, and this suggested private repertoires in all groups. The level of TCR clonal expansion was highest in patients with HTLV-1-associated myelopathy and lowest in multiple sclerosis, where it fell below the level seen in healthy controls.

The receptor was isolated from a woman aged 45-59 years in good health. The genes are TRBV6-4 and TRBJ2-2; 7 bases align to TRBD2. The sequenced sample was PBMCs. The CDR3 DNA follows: TGTGCCAGCAGTGAGGGCGGGAGAGGCACCGGGGAGCTGTTTTTT. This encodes CASSEGGRGTGELFF.